One sample yielded the 7 T cell receptor beta chains listed below, sequenced in a study of post-analysis software for immune sequencing data. Findings and caveats of the study: Controls had lower frequencies than patients of roughly five TRBV segments, which included TRBV5-6, TRBV5-1 and TRBV20-1.

The authors incorporated unique molecular identifiers into the TCR beta cDNA libraries. Each CDR3 protein is one row after TCRdb ran MiXCR on the PCR reads. The profile shows approximately 690,000 distinct CDR3 sequences, roughly three fifths of them singletons. No antigens are known for them. The sequenced sample consisted of blood. The receptors were gathered from a girl under 10 years old with multiple sclerosis.

The count of this clonotype is one. V usage is TRBV4-3 and J usage is TRBJ2-5; D may match TRBD1 or TRBD2 (5 bases each). Trimming stripped 0 bases from V and 4 bases from J, with 18 bases between. This CDR3 is built from 17 residues. Per the germline V gene, CDR1 is LGHNA and CDR2 is YSLEER. The CDR3 sequence: CASSQDFDGTGGETQYF. CDR3 DNA: TGCGCCAGCAGCCAAGATTTTGACGGGACGGGTGGAGAGACCCAGTACTTC.

This clonotype showed up many times. The chain combines TRBV5-1 with TRBJ2-7, with unresolved D. CDR3 length equals 12 residues. Germline V gene data show CDR1 as SGHRS and CDR2 as YFSETQ. V lost 7 bases and J 2 bases, leaving 10 bases between the germline ends. CDR3 DNA: TGCGCCAGCGTTGGGATGACCTACGAGCAGTACTTC. Translation gives CASVGMTYEQYF.

This chain joins TRBV3-1 and TRBJ2-7, with unresolved D. The CDR3 is made up of 12 amino acids. Germline values: CDR1 LGHDT, CDR2 YNNKEL (reference sequence). The V end was cut by 3 bases, the J end by 4 bases, with 7 bases between. The CDR3 DNA sequence: TGTGCCAGCAGCCACGACGCATACGAGCAGTACTTC. Translation: CASSHDAYEQYF.

This clonotype is a singleton in its sample. The chain couples TRBV29-1 to TRBJ1-1; D gene ambiguous. The CDR3 is 12 residues long. V lost 7 bases and J 4 bases, leaving 13 bases between the germline ends. Per the germline V gene, CDR1 is SQVTM and CDR2 is ANQGSEA. The chain's CDR3 is CSAGPGFTEAFF. In DNA, the CDR3 is TGCAGCGCCGGACCCGGGTTCACTGAAGCTTTCTTT.

The J gene is TRBJ2-2, the V gene TRBV11-2; D might be TRBD1 (5 bases). The V end was cut by 0 bases, the J end by 5 bases, with 13 bases between. The germline V gene has CDR1 SGHAT and CDR2 FQNNGV. This CDR3 has 16 amino acids. The CDR3 spells CASSLDLQGGTGELFF. The CDR3 DNA reads TGTGCCAGCAGCTTAGATCTCCAGGGCGGAACCGGGGAGCTGTTTTTT.

CDR3 loop: CSARATRNSYNEQFF. The CDR3 nucleotides read TGCAGTGCTAGAGCGACTAGGAACTCCTACAATGAGCAGTTCTTC. The V gene is TRBV20-1, the J gene TRBJ2-1; D might be TRBD2 (6 bases). Germline CDR1 reads DFQATT; CDR2 reads SNEGSKA (reference sequence). Trimming left V 1 base short and J 0 bases short, with 10 bases between. The CDR3 has 15 amino acids.

This clonotype has more than one count but fewer than ten. The rearrangement uses TRBV29-1 and TRBJ1-1; TRBD1 aligns across 7 bases. This CDR3 has 15 amino acids. Looked up from germline, CDR1 is SQVTM and CDR2 is ANQGSEA. The junction had 9 bases not matched to a gene; V was cut back by 1 base and J by 4 bases. CDR3 in DNA: TGCAGCGTTGAAGCCAGACAGGGAATGGTCACTGAAGCTTTCTTT. Its translation: CSVEARQGMVTEAFF.